One sample yielded the 16 T cell receptor beta chains listed below, sequenced in a study of identical twins. Each CDR3 protein gets one entry after TCRdb re-called the 5' RACE reads with MiXCR. The sample holds 1,800,000 or so distinct CDR3 sequences, under 35% seen once. Sequenced: cord blood. The receptors originated from a newborn girl in good health.

The chain couples TRBV28 to TRBJ2-7; 7 bases are shared with TRBD2. With 1 base clipped from V and 4 bases from J, the junction kept 7 bases outside the gene matches. The CDR3 runs to 15 residues. The V gene's germline CDR1 is MDHEN and CDR2 SYDVKM. This chain's CDR3 is CASSLLRTSIYEQYF. The CDR3 DNA sequence: TGTGCCAGCAGTTTATTACGGACTAGTATTTACGAGCAGTACTTC.

The V call is TRBV4-1, the J call TRBJ2-1; 9 positions match TRBD2. V trimming: 4 bases; J trimming: 2 bases; junction bases outside the gene matches: 12. Looked up from germline, CDR1 is MGHRA and CDR2 is YSYEKL. The CDR3 runs to 18 residues. The DNA for the CDR3 is TGCGCCAGCAGCCGGGATAGCGGGAGTGGGGCAGCCTACAATGAGCAGTTCTTC. This sequence encodes CASSRDSGSGAAYNEQFF.

This clonotype has more than one count but fewer than ten. This chain joins TRBV25-1 and TRBJ2-5; TRBD1 matches at 7 bases. V gave up 7 bases and J gave up 4 bases; unmatched junction bases: 0. Germline V gives CDR1 MGHDK, CDR2 SYGVNS. This CDR3 has 11 residues. This CDR3 is CASTGGETQYF. The CDR3 coding sequence is TGTGCCAGCACAGGGGGAGAGACCCAGTACTTC.

The chain joins TRBV28 to TRBJ1-5; possibly TRBD1 for D (5 bases). CDR3 size: 15 residues. V lost 2 bases, J lost 5 bases, and 13 bases lay in between. Germline CDR1 MDHEN, CDR2 SYDVKM. The DNA of the CDR3 is TGTGCCAGCAGTTTAGGGCAGGGTTGGGATCAGCCCCAGCATTTT. The encoded protein is CASSLGQGWDQPQHF.

V and J are TRBV10-2 and TRBJ2-3; TRBD2 agrees at 13 bases. The CDR3 spans 18 residues. V lost 5 bases and J lost 0; bases outside the gene matches: 8. The germline V gene has CDR1 WSHSY and CDR2 SAAADI. CDR3 in amino acids: CASSKTSGGLLSTDTQYF. CDR3 bases: TGCGCCAGCAGTAAGACTAGCGGGGGGCTTCTTAGCACAGATACGCAGTATTTT.

This clonotype has just a few counts. The chain carries TRBV29-1 and TRBJ2-5; TRBD2 agrees at 10 bases. Germline values: CDR1 SQVTM, CDR2 ANQGSEA. The CDR3 loop spans 15 amino acids. V lost 4 bases to trimming and J lost 4 bases; unmatched junction nucleotides: 9. CDR3: CSVGRGASGRETQYF. CDR3 sequence (DNA): TGCAGCGTTGGCCGGGGGGCTAGCGGGAGAGAGACCCAGTACTTC.

In the case of this clonotype: A much larger clone lies one base from this, so it may be a read error. This chain connects TRBV12-3 or TRBV12-4 to TRBJ2-1; D gene unclear. The CDR3 covers 13 residues. The DNA of the CDR3 is TGTGCCAGCAGAGCCGGGCTCCCCAATGAGCACTTCTTC. It codes for CASRAGLPNEHFF.

The chain has TRBV12-3 or TRBV12-4 and TRBJ2-3, with 10 positions matching TRBD2. Germline trimming cut 8 bases from V and 6 bases from J; bases unmatched to any gene: 14. There are 16 residues in the CDR3. Written as DNA, the CDR3 is TGTGCCAGCGGTCCCCAGCGGGGGGGTGTGTTGGATACGCAGTATTTT. Its protein product is CASGPQRGGVLDTQYF.

Of note for this clonotype: One junction end disagrees with the germline gene, perhaps due to a read error. The chain couples TRBV4-2 to TRBJ1-5; 9 bases map to TRBD1. The CDR3 is 15 residues long. Germline CDR1 LGHNA, CDR2 YNFKEQ. The CDR3 is CPSSQRTGGNQPQHF. The CDR3 DNA reads as TGTCCCAGCAGCCAAAGGACAGGGGGCAATCAGCCCCAGCATTTT.

The chain joins TRBV5-6 to TRBJ2-2; tentatively, D is TRBD1 or TRBD2 (5 bases each). The CDR3 is 14 amino acids. CDR1 is SGHDT, CDR2 YYEEEE, per germline. The ends were cut back, 1 base at V and 4 bases at J, with 8 bases in the middle. CDR3 sequence reads: CASSLIGGTGELFF. CDR3 nucleotides: TGTGCCAGCAGCTTGATTGGGGGCACCGGGGAGCTGTTTTTT.

This clonotype was detected a few times. The J gene is TRBJ2-3, the V gene TRBV2; 9 nucleotides align to TRBD2. The V and J ends lost 8 bases and 13 bases, in that order; junction bases with no gene match: 13. Germline CDR1 SNHLY, CDR2 FYNNEI. The CDR3 spans 13 residues. The CDR3 sequence: CASSRAGGGEKYF. In nucleotides, the CDR3 is TGTGCCAGCTCTAGAGCGGGAGGTGGGGAGAAGTATTTT.

The table lists this clonotype with a few counts. V usage is TRBV5-6 and J usage is TRBJ2-3; D may be TRBD2 (5 bases). Between the trimmed V and J ends, which lost 3 bases and 1 base, there was a span of 9 bases. CDR1 and CDR2 (germline): SGHDT, YYEEEE. This CDR3 region has 14 residues. The CDR3, as DNA: TGTGCCAGCAGCTCGTTACTAGGCACAGATACGCAGTATTTT. This codes for CASSSLLGTDTQYF.

With respect to this clonotype: One junction end disagrees with the germline gene, perhaps due to a read error. The chain's CDR3 is CATSLFEAGSYEQFF. CDR3 bases: TGTGCCACCAGTTTATTCGAAGCGGGAAGTTACGAGCAGTTCTTC. This rearrangement joins TRBV28 to TRBJ2-1, with 7 bases fitting TRBD2. This CDR3 spans 15 amino acids. The germline gives CDR1 MDHEN, CDR2 SYDVKM.

The rearrangement links TRBV7-2 to TRBJ1-6; D possibly corresponds to TRBD1 (5 bases). Germline values: CDR1 SGHTA, CDR2 FQGNSA. Trimming took off 4 bases at V and 4 bases at J, with 11 bases between the two ends. This CDR3 has 15 residues. CDR3 amino acids: CASSSGPPYNSPLHF. DNA of the CDR3: TGTGCCAGCAGCTCAGGGCCCCCATATAATTCACCCCTCCACTTT.

This clonotype was seen only a few times. The rearrangement uses TRBV9 and TRBJ2-1, with TRBD2 matching 13 bases. V gave up 3 bases and J gave up 9 bases; unmatched junction bases: 9. Germline lookup yields CDR1 SGDLS and CDR2 YYNGEE. The CDR3 consists of 16 residues. DNA of the CDR3: TGTGCCAGCAGCGCAGGACTAGCGGGGGCCCTACGTGAGCAGTTCTTC. Its translation: CASSAGLAGALREQFF.

V and J are TRBV5-1 and TRBJ1-5, with 7 bases aligning to TRBD1. Germline loops: CDR1 SGHRS, CDR2 YFSETQ. This CDR3 is built from 14 residues. Trimming took 4 bases from V and 3 from J; bases not matched to a gene: 4. DNA for the CDR3: TGCGCCAGCAGCGCGACAGGGTCCAATCAGCCCCAGCATTTT. It codes for CASSATGSNQPQHF.